This is a list of T cell receptor beta chains from one sample in a study of blood T cell repertoires in COVID-19. Method: immunoSEQ multiplex PCR; TCRdb's copy keeps in-frame clones and lacks some. The sample holds 250,000 to 300,000 clones, around nine tenths seen once. Sequenced input: peripheral blood. These receptors originate from a woman aged 55-69 years with acute or convalescent COVID-19. Both conserved end residues are part of each CDR3. D genes are given only for firm matches. Clone size is stated in some rows and not others, as once, few, many or a class when expanded.

D,J,V,size,DNA,CDR3
TRBD1,TRBJ2-5,TRBV29-1,-,TGCAGCGTGGACAGGCAAGAGACCCAGTACTTC,CSVDRQETQYF
TRBD1,TRBJ1-2,TRBV12-3/TRBV12-4,once,TGTGCCAGCAGCGCTCGGACAGGGATCGGCTACACCTTC,CASSARTGIGYTF
-,TRBJ2-7,TRBV6-1,-,TGTGCCAGCAGTGATCAGGCCAGCTCCTACGAGCAGTACTTC,CASSDQASSYEQYF
-,TRBJ2-1,TRBV7-2,-,TGTGCCAGCAGCAAAGCCCCGAACTCCTACAATGAGCAGTTCTTC,CASSKAPNSYNEQFF
-,TRBJ1-5,TRBV25-1,-,TGTGCCAGCAGGAACAGGGATGGACAGCCCCAGCATTTT,CASRNRDGQPQHF
TRBD1,TRBJ1-2,TRBV10-3,-,TGTGCCATCAGTAGGACAGGGGAGGATGGCTACACCTTC,CAISRTGEDGYTF
-,TRBJ2-3,TRBV7-8,-,TGTGCCAGCAGCACTCTAGCCCTCGGGAGCACAGATACGCAGTATTTT,CASSTLALGSTDTQYF
-,TRBJ2-7,TRBV7-2,-,TGTGCCAGCAGCCGCAGCGTGTTTGGGTCAAGCTCCTACGAGCAGTACTTC,CASSRSVFGSSSYEQYF
-,TRBJ1-1,TRBV6-6,-,TGTGCCAGCTCGAGGGAGCCGGCCGCTGAAGCTTTCTTT,CASSREPAAEAFF
-,TRBJ2-7,TRBV7-2,-,TGTGCCAGCAGCTTAAGGGGGTCCGAGCAGTACTTC,CASSLRGSEQYF
-,TRBJ1-1,TRBV2,-,TGTGCCAGCAGGGGTGGGGACACTCAGAACACTGAAGCTTTCTTT,CASRGGDTQNTEAFF
-,TRBJ1-1,TRBV18,-,TGTGCCAGCTCGCTACAGGTGAACACTGAAGCTTTCTTT,CASSLQVNTEAFF
-,TRBJ1-1,TRBV10-3,-,TGTGCCATCAGTGATCCCGACATCTACAAAGGTGAAGCTTTCTTT,CAISDPDIYKGEAFF
TRBD2,TRBJ2-7,TRBV5-1,-,TGCGCCAGCAGGTCGGGAGGGGGCGAGCAGTACTTC,CASRSGGGEQYF
-,TRBJ2-5,TRBV28,-,TGTGCCAGCAGCTTACCCTCCCAGGGCCCTCAAGAGACCCAGTACTTC,CASSLPSQGPQETQYF
TRBD2,TRBJ2-7,TRBV6-5,-,TGTGCCAGCAGTCCCCTGCGGGAGGGCTACGAGCAGTACTTC,CASSPLREGYEQYF
TRBD1,TRBJ1-1,TRBV5-1,-,TGCGCCAGCAACTTACGGCCCCTTGACAGGGGGTGGGAGACTGAAGCTTTCTTT,CASNLRPLDRGWETEAFF
-,TRBJ1-2,TRBV20-1,-,TGCAGTGCTCCTTGGGGGCCGTCGAGGCTCTTC,CSAPWGPSRLF
-,TRBJ2-3,TRBV20-1,-,TGCAGTGCTAGGGAGGGGGGGACGCAGTATTTT,CSAREGGTQYF
TRBD2,TRBJ2-1,TRBV28,-,TGTGCCAGCAGACGCTTGGGAGCGGGAGTTAATGAGCAGTTCTTC,CASRRLGAGVNEQFF
-,TRBJ1-5,TRBV21-1,-,TGTGCCAGCAGCAAAGGTGCAGGGGTCAGCAATCAGCCCCAGCATTTT,CASSKGAGVSNQPQHF
TRBD1,TRBJ2-5,TRBV29-1,-,TGCAGCGCCAGAGCAGGGGGAGCCCAAGAGACCCAGTACTTC,CSARAGGAQETQYF
TRBD2,TRBJ2-2,TRBV30,-,TGTGCCTTACCCTTAGCGGGCAGCAACACCGGGGAGCTGTTTTTT,CALPLAGSNTGELFF
TRBD2,TRBJ2-1,TRBV27,once,TGTGCCAGCAGAGCAAGCGGGAGGCCCATCAATGAGCAGTTCTTC,CASRASGRPINEQFF
TRBD2,TRBJ2-5,TRBV7-7,once,TGTGCTAGCAGCTTAGGCGGGGGAACTGGAGAGACCCAGTACTTC,CASSLGGGTGETQYF
-,TRBJ2-3,TRBV18,-,TGTGCCAGCTCACCTGTAGGGGTCCCCTCTAATACAGATACGCAGTATTTT,CASSPVGVPSNTDTQYF
TRBD1,TRBJ1-2,TRBV24-1,-,TGTGCCACCAGTGACAGGGGGCTCTATGGCTACACCTTC,CATSDRGLYGYTF
-,TRBJ1-2,TRBV4-3,once,TGCGCCAGCAGCCAAGATTACACATCATATGGCTACACCTTC,CASSQDYTSYGYTF
-,TRBJ1-2,TRBV3-1/TRBV3-2,-,TGTGCCAGCAGCCAACGGGAGGAGGGGGGGAACTATGGCTACACCTTC,CASSQREEGGNYGYTF
TRBD1,TRBJ1-5,TRBV27,few,TGTGCCAGCAGTCCTGACAGGGGAGGCAATCAGCCCCAGCATTTT,CASSPDRGGNQPQHF
TRBD1,TRBJ1-4,TRBV29-1,-,TGCAGCGTCCAAACAGGGGTGGCGACTAATGAAAAACTGTTTTTT,CSVQTGVATNEKLFF
-,TRBJ1-4,TRBV15,once,TGTGCCACCAGCAGCTCCACCGGGATTGAAAAACTGTTTTTT,CATSSSTGIEKLFF
-,TRBJ1-5,TRBV3-1/TRBV3-2,-,TGTGCCAGCTCCCAGGGTAGCAATCAGCCCCAGCATTTT,CASSQGSNQPQHF
TRBD2,TRBJ2-7,TRBV19,-,TGTGCCAGTAGTCCCCAGCGGGAGTCAGACGAGCAGTACTTC,CASSPQRESDEQYF
TRBD1,TRBJ1-5,TRBV27,-,TGTGCCAGCAGAGACAGGGGGCAGGACAATCAGCCCCAGCATTTT,CASRDRGQDNQPQHF
TRBD1,TRBJ1-1,TRBV29-1,-,TGCAGCGTGGGACAGGGGCCCAGAGAAGCTTTCTTT,CSVGQGPREAFF
-,TRBJ2-1,TRBV15,-,TGTGCCACCAGTTCAGGGGACAATGAGCAGTTCTTC,CATSSGDNEQFF
TRBD1,TRBJ1-5,TRBV7-9,-,TGTGCCAGCAGCTCCCGCGGGACAGGGGGCGATCAGCCCCAGCATTTT,CASSSRGTGGDQPQHF
TRBD1,TRBJ1-5,TRBV5-3,-,TGTGCCAGAACGCGTCCCTGGGACAGCAAAACCGAGTTCGCTCAGCCCCAGCATTTT,CARTRPWDSKTEFAQPQHF
TRBD2,TRBJ2-5,TRBV3-1/TRBV3-2,-,TGTGCCAGCAGCCAAGATATAGCGGGACAAGAGACCCAGTACTTC,CASSQDIAGQETQYF
-,TRBJ2-7,TRBV5-4,-,TGTGCCAGCAGCTTGGCCCTCTCCTACGAGCAGTACTTC,CASSLALSYEQYF
TRBD2,TRBJ2-4,TRBV6-5,-,TGTGCCAGCGAGGTCGGGGGGGGCACCAAAAACATTCAGTACTTC,CASEVGGGTKNIQYF
TRBD2,TRBJ2-3,TRBV7-2,-,TGTGCCAGCAGCTCCCGGACTAGCGGAGATACGCAGTATTTT,CASSSRTSGDTQYF
-,TRBJ2-6,TRBV27,-,TGTGCCAGCAGTTTCCAGGGGCCAAGCGCTGGGGCCAACGTCCTGACTTTC,CASSFQGPSAGANVLTF
TRBD2,TRBJ2-2,TRBV10-3,-,TGTGCCATCAGTGAGCTAGCGGGAGTCTCCTACCTGAACACCGGGGAGCTGTTTTTT,CAISELAGVSYLNTGELFF
-,TRBJ2-1,TRBV11-3,-,TGTGCCAGCAGCTTAGTGAAAAACGGGGGGCCCTGGGGGGAGCAGTTCTTC,CASSLVKNGGPWGEQFF
-,TRBJ2-1,TRBV6-4,-,TGTGCCAGCAGGGCCGTCTTATGGCTCTACAATGAGCAGTTCTTC,CASRAVLWLYNEQFF
TRBD2,TRBJ2-5,TRBV5-1,-,TGCGCCAGCAGCTCTCGACTAGCGGAGACCCAGTACTTC,CASSSRLAETQYF